The 26 T cell receptor beta chains in this list originate from one sample, sequenced in a study of blood T cell repertoires in COVID-19. Assay: immunoSEQ multiplex PCR; the TCRdb copy retains only in-frame clones and omits some. Of 250,000 or so clones listed, about nine tenths were seen once; the top ten hold less than 3%. The sample comprised peripheral blood. All receptors come from a woman in her twenties or thirties with active or convalescent COVID-19.

The chain links TRBV9 to TRBJ2-3; TRBD2 might be the D (6 bases). V shed 3 bases and J shed 1 base, with 18 bases lying between them. The CDR3 extends over 17 amino acids. Germline CDR1 and CDR2: SGDLS and YYNGEE. As DNA, the CDR3 is TGTGCCAGCAGCGCCCCCCCCGGGATAGCGGGCACAGATACGCAGTATTTT. Its translation is CASSAPPGIAGTDTQYF. Looking up the rest from reference TRBV9 and TRBJ2-3 gives the full variable domain: DSGVTQTPKHLITATGQRVTLRCSPRSGDLSVYWYQQSLDQGLQFLIQYYNGEERAKGNILERFSAQQFPDLHSELNLSSLELGDSALYFCASSAPPGIAGTDTQYFGPGTRLTVL.

This chain connects TRBV5-6 to TRBJ2-3, with D possibly being TRBD2 (6 bases). Germline-derived CDR1 and CDR2 are SGHDT and YYEEEE. CDR3 length: 14 amino acids. Trimming cost V 5 bases and J 4 bases, with 14 bases left between them. The DNA for the CDR3 is TGTGCCAGCAGACAACTAGCCCTCTCAGATACGCAGTATTTT. Its translation is CASRQLALSDTQYF.

V usage is TRBV27 and J usage is TRBJ1-5, with D unresolved. The CDR3 length is 14 residues. Trimming stripped 6 bases from V and 0 bases from J, with 9 bases between. The V gene's germline CDR1 is MNHEY and CDR2 SMNVEV (reference sequence). The CDR3 region has the DNA TGTGCCAGCAGAACGACAAATAGCAATCAGCCCCAGCATTTT. This sequence encodes CASRTTNSNQPQHF.

The chain employs TRBV2 and TRBJ2-5; 14 positions match TRBD2. CDR3 length: 16 residues. J lost 2 bases, V lost 4 bases, and 3 bases had no gene match. CDR1 SNHLY and CDR2 FYNNEI come from the germline V gene. CDR3 sequence reads: CASSVGLAGGQETQYF. For the CDR3, the DNA is TGTGCCAGCAGTGTCGGACTAGCGGGGGGACAAGAGACCCAGTACTTC.

V and J are TRBV7-2 and TRBJ2-3, with a weak D call TRBD2 (5 bases). Per germline, CDR1 SGHTA and CDR2 FQGNSA. The V and J ends lost 1 base and 3 bases respectively, with 14 bases between them. The CDR3 spans 16 residues. CDR3 residues: CASSLVISLATDTQYF. The DNA of the CDR3 is TGTGCCAGCAGCTTAGTTATATCCCTAGCAACAGATACGCAGTATTTT.

The chain couples TRBV7-2 to TRBJ2-1; 7 bases are a match to TRBD2. Germline CDR1 and CDR2: SGHTA and FQGNSA. The CDR3 has 16 residues. Losses at the gene ends were 1 base for V and 6 bases for J; bases not matched to a gene: 9. For the CDR3, the DNA is TGTGCCAGCAGCTTAGGAAGGGCTAGCGGCCTCAATGAGCAGTTCTTC. It translates to CASSLGRASGLNEQFF.

The gene calls are TRBV5-4 and TRBJ2-7; TRBD2 is a possible D gene (6 bases). The length of the CDR3 is 13 residues. CDR1 and CDR2 (germline): SGHNT, YYREEE (reference sequence). Deletions cut 4 bases from V and 3 bases from J, with 11 bases between. CDR3 sequence (DNA): TGTGCCAGCAGCGGGGGGTTGGACTACGAGCAGTACTTC. This sequence encodes CASSGGLDYEQYF.

The chain is built from TRBV27 and TRBJ2-7; D possibly corresponds to TRBD1 (5 bases). V was trimmed by 5 bases and J by 8 bases, leaving 10 bases between them. Germline values: CDR1 MNHEY, CDR2 SMNVEV (reference sequence). The CDR3 runs 11 residues. The CDR3 sequence is CASSQGHKQYF. CDR3 in DNA: TGTGCCAGCAGTCAGGGTCACAAGCAGTACTTC.

The V and J genes are TRBV19 and TRBJ2-7; D might be TRBD1 (6 bases). Per the germline V gene, CDR1 is LNHDA and CDR2 is SQIVND (reference sequence). The CDR3 sequence is 15 residues long. V gave up 0 bases and J gave up 5 bases, with 14 bases separating them. This chain's CDR3 is CASSIEGAGWNEQYF. CDR3 sequence (DNA): TGTGCCAGTAGTATAGAGGGGGCAGGTTGGAACGAGCAGTACTTC.

This clone was detected a few times. This chain links TRBV2 with TRBJ1-5; D is undetermined. Trimming took off 3 bases at V and 7 bases at J, with 10 bases between the two ends. The CDR3 loop spans 13 amino acids. CDR1 SNHLY and CDR2 FYNNEI come from the germline V gene. CDR3 in DNA: TGTGCCAGCAGTGAGGAGGTAGGACAGCCCCAGCATTTT. Translating gives CASSEEVGQPQHF. The whole variable domain, remainder taken from reference TRBV2 and TRBJ1-5, is EPEVTQTPSHQVTQMGQEVILRCVPISNHLYFYWYRQILGQKVEFLVSFYNNEISEKSEIFDDQFSVERPDGSNFTLKIRSTKLEDSAMYFCASSEEVGQPQHFGDGTRLSIL.

The J gene is TRBJ1-6, the V gene TRBV18; 9 bases fit TRBD1. CDR3 size: 15 residues. Trimming removed 6 bases from V and 9 bases from J; junction bases left unmatched: 9. CDR1 KGHSH and CDR2 LQKENI come from the germline V gene. CDR3 loop: CASSAYGTGFSPLHF. The CDR3 nucleotides are TGTGCCAGCTCGGCATATGGGACAGGGTTTTCACCCCTCCACTTT.

The V call is TRBV7-2, the J call TRBJ2-7; the D gene is possibly TRBD2 (5 bases). The CDR3 has 14 residues. Germline CDR1 reads SGHTA; CDR2 reads FQGNSA. V was pared by 5 bases and J by 6 bases, with 17 bases between. The CDR3, as DNA: TGTGCCAGCAGCCCGGGTGGCGGGTTAGTCGAGCAGTACTTC. This encodes CASSPGGGLVEQYF.

The chain joins TRBV5-8 to TRBJ1-2; D unclear. The CDR3 has 13 amino acids. From germline, CDR1 is SGHTS and CDR2 YDEGEE. V was cut by 0 bases and J by 6 bases, with 9 bases left in between. The CDR3 here is CASSLVHENGYTF. In nucleotides, the CDR3 is TGTGCCAGCAGCTTGGTTCATGAGAATGGCTACACCTTC.

The V call is TRBV4-2, the J call TRBJ2-3, with D possibly being TRBD2 (7 bases). Germline assignment: CDR1 LGHNA and CDR2 YNFKEQ. V lost 4 bases to trimming and J lost 1 base, with 9 bases between them. The CDR3 has 14 residues. The CDR3 reads CASSPGGRTDTQYF. The CDR3 nucleotides are TGTGCCAGCAGCCCGGGGGGCCGCACAGATACGCAGTATTTT.

The chain has TRBV28 and TRBJ1-4; D possibly corresponds to TRBD1 (5 bases). The CDR3 extends over 11 amino acids. V gave up 7 bases and J gave up 14 bases, with 14 bases separating them. Looked up from germline, CDR1 is MDHEN and CDR2 is SYDVKM. The CDR3, as DNA: TGTGCCAGCACCGAACGGGGGTACCTGTTTTTT. Translating it yields CASTERGYLFF. The entire variable domain, with the rest obtained from reference TRBV28 and TRBJ1-4, is as follows: DVKVTQSSRYLVKRTGEKVFLECVQDMDHENMFWYRQDPGLGLRLIYFSYDVKMKEKGDIPEGYSVSREKKERFSLILESASTNQTSMYLCASTERGYLFFGSGTQLSVL.

This chain links TRBV7-2 with TRBJ2-1; a possible D gene is TRBD2 (6 bases). Trimming removed 4 bases at V and 10 bases at J, with 17 bases between. This CDR3 comprises 14 residues. Germline CDR1 reads SGHTA; CDR2 reads FQGNSA. CDR3 sequence (DNA): TGTGCCAGCAGCTGGGGGACTGGGGAGGTCGAGCAGTTCTTC. Protein product: CASSWGTGEVEQFF. Combining the CDR3 with reference TRBV7-2 and TRBJ2-1 gives the whole variable domain GAGVSQSPSNKVTEKGKDVELRCDPISGHTALYWYRQSLGQGLEFLIYFQGNSAPDKSGLPSDRFSAERTGGSVSTLTIQRTQQEDSAVYLCASSWGTGEVEQFFGPGTRLTVL.

This clone showed up just a few times. The V gene is TRBV28, the J gene TRBJ1-1; perhaps TRBD1 as D (5 bases). Trimming shortened V by 5 bases and J by 4 bases, and 14 bases separated the two germline ends. The CDR3 has 14 amino acids. Per the germline V gene, CDR1 is MDHEN and CDR2 is SYDVKM. Here the CDR3 DNA reads TGTGCCAGCAGTCCTTCGGGGGGTAGCACTGAAGCTTTCTTT. Its translation is CASSPSGGSTEAFF.

V is TRBV28 and J is TRBJ1-1, with TRBD1 matching over 10 bases. The CDR3 consists of 15 residues. The V gene's germline CDR1 is MDHEN and CDR2 SYDVKM. V shed 6 bases and J 5 bases; nucleotides not matched to a gene: 9. The CDR3 sequence is CASRPTGTGVTEAFF. CDR3 in DNA: TGTGCCAGCAGACCGACCGGGACAGGGGTGACTGAAGCTTTCTTT.

This clone was counted between two and nine times. V and J are TRBV12-3 or TRBV12-4 and TRBJ2-2; tentative D call: TRBD2 (5 bases). The CDR3 runs to 13 residues. V was trimmed by 1 base and J by 7 bases, leaving 7 bases between them. CDR3 bases: TGTGCCAGCAGTTTAGGAGAGGGCGGGGAGCTGTTTTTT. It codes for CASSLGEGGELFF.

This chain links TRBV10-3 with TRBJ2-7; no reliable D call. V lost 8 bases and J lost 3, with 8 bases in between. CDR3 length equals 11 residues. Germline CDR1 ENHRY, CDR2 SYGVKD. DNA for the CDR3: TGTGCCATCTCCCCGGGCTACGAGCAGTACTTC. Translated: CAISPGYEQYF.

The CDR3 bases are TGTGCCAGCGGCAATCTCGGCGGGGGGACAGATACGCAGTATTTT. Amino acids: CASGNLGGGTDTQYF. The genes are TRBV2 and TRBJ2-3; TRBD2 aligns across 8 bases. V trimming: 8 bases; J trimming: 3 bases; junction bases outside the gene matches: 10. Germline loops: CDR1 SNHLY, CDR2 FYNNEI. The CDR3 consists of 15 residues.

V and J are TRBV7-9 and TRBJ1-2, with D possibly being TRBD1 (6 bases). V was cut by 4 bases and J by 7 bases, with 16 bases left in between. Germline V gene lookup returns CDR1 SEHNR and CDR2 FQNEAQ (reference sequence). CDR3 length: 14 residues. The CDR3 here is CASSSLQGRSGYTF. The CDR3 region has the DNA TGTGCCAGCAGCTCCTTACAGGGTCGGAGTGGCTACACCTTC.

J is TRBJ1-3 and V is TRBV7-2; D call uncertain. Germline V lookup: CDR1 SGHTA, CDR2 FQGNSA. V dropped 3 bases and J dropped 2 bases, with 11 bases sitting between them. The length of the CDR3 is 15 residues. The CDR3 spells CASSLHGDPGNTIYF. DNA of the CDR3: TGTGCCAGCAGCTTGCACGGGGATCCTGGAAACACCATATATTTT.

Turning to this clone: The same CDR3 also results from other DNA sequences found in this sample. The chain joins TRBV10-3 to TRBJ1-6; D gene uncertain. The ends were cut back, 0 bases at V and 6 bases at J, with 3 bases in the middle. The CDR3 covers 13 residues. Germline V gives CDR1 ENHRY, CDR2 SYGVKD. This CDR3 is CAISESGNSPLHF. CDR3 bases: TGTGCCATCAGTGAGTCCGGTAATTCACCCCTCCACTTT.

V usage is TRBV28 and J usage is TRBJ1-1; D is uncertain. The length of the CDR3 is 12 residues. V lost 7 bases and J lost 5, with 11 bases in between. Germline values: CDR1 MDHEN, CDR2 SYDVKM. The CDR3 sequence: CASILTGTEAFF. In nucleotides, the CDR3 is TGTGCCAGCATCTTAACGGGAACTGAAGCTTTCTTT.

The chain has TRBV15 and TRBJ2-7; D remains unclear. In germline, CDR1 is LNHNV, CDR2 YYDKDF (reference sequence). This CDR3 spans 14 amino acids. V was clipped by 5 bases and J by 2 bases, with 13 bases between them. CDR3 loop: CATSLGAAAYEQYF. For the CDR3, the DNA is TGTGCCACCAGCCTAGGAGCAGCAGCCTACGAGCAGTACTTC.